A selection of T cell receptor beta chains follows, all from one sample in a study of T cell responses to AZD1222 COVID-19 vaccine. Sequencing used immunoSEQ multiplex PCR; TCRdb keeps in-frame clones, though not all of them. The sample holds 100,000 to 150,000 clones; 85% to 90% are singletons and the top ten take around 20%. The sample was peripheral blood, taken on day 0 of AZD1222 vaccination. The receptor set was obtained from an adult in good health. CDR3s include the opening cysteine and the closing phenylalanine or tryptophan. Fields, in order: clone size, J gene, D gene, V gene, CDR3 length, CDR3 protein, CDR3 DNA. A D gene is named only where the DNA matches it firmly. Rows may omit the clone size; those that give it use once, few, many or a size class.

NA,TRBJ2-1,NA,TRBV10-1,14,CASSDFRGGNEQFF,TGCGCCAGCAGTGATTTCCGAGGTGGGAATGAGCAGTTCTTC
NA,TRBJ2-2,NA,TRBV27,16,CASSLSASVNTGELFF,TGTGCCAGCAGTTTATCGGCTAGCGTTAACACCGGGGAGCTGTTTTTT
NA,TRBJ2-7,NA,TRBV9,16,CASSVGGTPFTYEQYF,TGTGCCAGCAGCGTAGGAGGGACACCCTTTACCTACGAGCAGTACTTC
NA,TRBJ2-1,TRBD2,TRBV6-2/TRBV6-3,15,CASSYEGLAYNEQFF,TGTGCCAGCAGTTACGAAGGACTAGCTTACAATGAGCAGTTCTTC
NA,TRBJ1-3,NA,TRBV7-2,17,CASSLARTSSSGNTIYF,TGTGCCAGCAGCTTAGCGAGGACTTCTTCCTCTGGAAACACCATATATTTT
NA,TRBJ1-5,NA,TRBV10-3,12,CAISDQGQPQHF,TGTGCCATCAGTGATCAGGGTCAGCCCCAGCATTTT
NA,TRBJ2-1,TRBD2,TRBV5-1,15,CASSSTSGYDNEQFF,TGCGCCAGCAGCTCAACTAGCGGGTACGACAATGAGCAGTTCTTC
few,TRBJ1-2,TRBD1,TRBV5-1,14,CASSFQGDSWGYTF,TGCGCCAGCAGCTTCCAGGGGGACTCCTGGGGCTACACCTTC
NA,TRBJ1-3,NA,TRBV6-5,14,CASSYQGAGNTIYF,TGTGCCAGCAGTTATCAGGGCGCTGGAAACACCATATATTTT
NA,TRBJ2-7,NA,TRBV4-2,14,CASSQAGDSLEQYF,TGTGCCAGCAGCCAAGCAGGGGATAGTTTGGAGCAGTACTTC
NA,TRBJ2-1,TRBD2,TRBV29-1,14,CSVGASGGNNEQFF,TGCAGCGTTGGGGCTAGCGGGGGTAACAATGAGCAGTTCTTC
NA,TRBJ2-4,NA,TRBV28,18,CASSLSEGTLLAKNIQYF,TGTGCCAGCAGTTTAAGCGAGGGAACTTTACTAGCCAAAAACATTCAGTACTTC
NA,TRBJ1-3,NA,TRBV4-3,15,CASSELPGPGNTIYF,TGCGCCAGCAGCGAACTCCCGGGTCCCGGAAACACCATATATTTT
NA,TRBJ2-2,NA,TRBV25-1,17,CASSGSKGRGPSGELFF,TGTGCCAGCAGTGGCTCAAAGGGCAGGGGACCATCCGGGGAGCTGTTTTTT
NA,TRBJ1-3,TRBD1,TRBV6-6,16,CASSERGQVNGNTIYF,TGTGCCAGCAGCGAAAGGGGACAGGTTAACGGAAACACCATATATTTT
NA,TRBJ1-2,NA,TRBV10-3,15,CAIGADRMDDYGYTF,TGTGCCATCGGTGCTGACAGAATGGACGACTATGGCTACACCTTC
NA,TRBJ1-6,NA,TRBV7-8,13,CASSLESNSPLHF,TGTGCCAGCAGCTTAGAGAGTAATTCACCCCTCCACTTT
NA,TRBJ1-2,NA,TRBV7-6,14,CASSPRTPVEGYTF,TGTGCCAGCAGCCCCAGGACTCCGGTGGAAGGCTACACCTTC
NA,TRBJ2-3,NA,TRBV2,14,CASISPQSTDTQYF,TGTGCCAGCATTAGTCCCCAATCCACAGATACGCAGTATTTT
NA,TRBJ2-7,TRBD2,TRBV11-2,16,CASSTLKGGDPYEQYF,TGTGCCAGCAGCACATTAAAGGGAGGGGACCCCTACGAGCAGTACTTC
NA,TRBJ2-1,NA,TRBV6-4,15,CASSDSGRAYNEQFF,TGTGCCAGCAGTGACTCAGGCAGAGCCTACAATGAGCAGTTCTTC
few,TRBJ1-5,NA,TRBV28,11,CASSLSGGTHF,TGTGCCAGCAGTTTGAGCGGTGGAACACATTTT
NA,TRBJ1-5,NA,TRBV19,13,CASSTELNQPQHF,TGTGCCAGTAGTACGGAATTGAATCAGCCCCAGCATTTT
NA,TRBJ1-5,TRBD1,TRBV2,15,CASSPGTGNSGAQHF,TGTGCCAGCAGTCCCGGGACAGGAAACTCCGGGGCCCAGCATTTT
NA,TRBJ1-2,TRBD1,TRBV27,16,CASSFTTGQGMAGYTF,TGTGCCAGCAGTTTCACAACCGGACAGGGAATGGCCGGCTACACCTTC
once,TRBJ1-5,TRBD1,TRBV7-9,17,CASSLAGQAVSNQPQHF,TGTGCCAGCAGCTTAGCCGGACAGGCGGTAAGCAATCAGCCCCAGCATTTT
once,TRBJ2-7,NA,TRBV3-1/TRBV3-2,14,CASSQYDASYEQYF,TGTGCCAGCAGCCAGTACGACGCTTCCTACGAGCAGTACTTC
NA,TRBJ2-7,NA,TRBV6-2/TRBV6-3,14,CASSRTLQGYEQYF,TGTGCCAGCAGTAGGACTCTCCAAGGGTACGAGCAGTACTTC
once,TRBJ1-3,NA,TRBV28,11,CASSFLNTIYF,TGTGCCAGCAGTTTCCTCAACACCATATATTTT
NA,TRBJ1-6,NA,TRBV7-2,12,CASSLNHSPLHF,TGTGCCAGCAGCTTAAATCACTCACCCCTCCACTTT
NA,TRBJ2-4,NA,TRBV28,14,CASSLWSGGNIQYF,TGTGCCAGCAGTTTATGGTCAGGGGGGAACATTCAGTACTTC
NA,TRBJ1-1,NA,TRBV18,12,CASSPGNTEAFF,TGTGCCAGCTCACCAGGGAACACTGAAGCTTTCTTT
NA,TRBJ2-7,TRBD1,TRBV7-2,14,CASSLRDRVTEQYF,TGTGCCAGCAGCTTAAGGGACAGGGTGACCGAGCAGTACTTC
NA,TRBJ2-3,NA,TRBV7-9,15,CASSFGGLSTDTQYF,TGTGCCAGCAGCTTTGGCGGCCTAAGCACAGATACGCAGTATTTT
NA,TRBJ1-5,NA,TRBV7-6,18,CASSLGGGEGSGNQPQHF,TGTGCCAGCAGCTTAGGGGGGGGAGAGGGATCGGGCAATCAGCCCCAGCATTTT
NA,TRBJ2-1,NA,TRBV21-1,13,CASSADTYNEQFF,TGTGCCAGCAGCGCGGATACCTACAATGAGCAGTTCTTC
NA,TRBJ2-3,TRBD1,TRBV3-1/TRBV3-2,20,CASSPPRGQGKRGTTDTQYF,TGTGCCAGCAGCCCCCCAAGGGGACAGGGGAAAAGGGGTACCACAGATACGCAGTATTTT
NA,TRBJ2-3,NA,TRBV5-1,16,CASSAGRDSSTDTQYF,TGCGCCAGCAGCGCAGGACGGGACTCTAGCACAGATACGCAGTATTTT
NA,TRBJ2-1,TRBD2,TRBV6-5,13,CASTRTSVNEQFF,TGTGCCAGCACCCGGACTAGCGTCAATGAGCAGTTCTTC
NA,TRBJ1-5,NA,TRBV12-3/TRBV12-4,13,CASSLLGMGPQHF,TGTGCCAGCAGTTTATTAGGGATGGGGCCCCAGCATTTT
NA,TRBJ2-1,TRBD1,TRBV5-1,16,CASSLTGDRRDNEQFF,TGCGCCAGCAGCCTGACCGGGGACAGGCGGGACAATGAGCAGTTCTTC
NA,TRBJ2-7,TRBD1,TRBV19,14,CASSTTGSSYEQYF,TGTGCCAGTAGTACGACAGGGAGCTCCTACGAGCAGTACTTC
NA,TRBJ2-7,NA,TRBV6-2/TRBV6-3,17,CASSAGTLFTSSYEQYF,TGTGCCAGCAGCGCAGGGACACTCTTTACTAGTTCCTACGAGCAGTACTTC
few,TRBJ1-2,NA,TRBV13,13,CASSLAHNYGYTF,TGTGCCAGCAGCTTAGCACATAACTATGGCTACACCTTC
NA,TRBJ1-1,NA,TRBV28,14,CASSFRVQNTEAFF,TGTGCCAGCAGTTTCAGGGTCCAGAACACTGAAGCTTTCTTT